A single sample gave rise to the 30 T cell receptor beta chains below, sequenced in a study of blood T cell repertoires in COVID-19 (dated by TCRdb to 2020 to 2022). Preparation of the library involved the immunoSEQ multiplex PCR assay. This is the immuneACCESS table as TCRdb keeps it, with only in-frame sequences that have V and J called. A part of the clones is gone; compared with another copy, unresolved V genes explain less than half, and the rest is unexplained. Present in this sample are 250,000 to 300,000 clones, approximately 83% of which were seen just once. Approximately 2% of the sample is in the top ten clones. Material for sequencing was PBMCs or T cells enriched from blood (not recorded which). The receptors shown here come from a woman aged 50 to 60 who had recovered from COVID-19.

This chain uses TRBV4-1 with TRBJ1-3; D may be TRBD1 (6 bases). The V end lost 0 bases, the J end lost 3 bases, and 18 bases lay between the germline ends. The CDR3 runs to 18 residues. From germline, CDR1 is MGHRA and CDR2 YSYEKL. The CDR3 is CASSQDSGGRLYGNTIYF. CDR3 bases: TGCGCCAGCAGCCAAGATTCGGGGGGGCGCTTATATGGAAACACCATATATTTT.

This chain connects TRBV5-1 to TRBJ1-3, with D possibly matching TRBD1 (6 bases). The CDR3 length is 16 residues. Germline CDR1 SGHRS, CDR2 YFSETQ. V lost 1 base, J lost 4 bases, and 15 bases lay in between. This chain's CDR3 is CASSLSGGTVGNTIYF. In DNA form, the CDR3 reads TGCGCCAGCAGCTTGAGTGGGGGCACGGTCGGAAACACCATATATTTT.

The gene calls are TRBV2 and TRBJ2-7; 7 bases fit TRBD1. Germline V gene lookup returns CDR1 SNHLY and CDR2 FYNNEI. The V segment lost 6 bases and the J segment 6 bases; nucleotides outside the gene matches: 8. CDR3 size: 13 residues. The CDR3 sequence: CASSRDSSPEQYF. In DNA form, the CDR3 reads TGTGCCAGCAGCCGGGACAGCTCCCCCGAGCAGTACTTC. Full variable domain (rest looked up from reference TRBV2 and TRBJ2-7): EPEVTQTPSHQVTQMGQEVILRCVPISNHLYFYWYRQILGQKVEFLVSFYNNEISEKSEIFDDQFSVERPDGSNFTLKIRSTKLEDSAMYFCASSRDSSPEQYFGPGTRLTVT.

This chain joins TRBV28 and TRBJ1-1; 7 bases match TRBD1. Germline CDR1 is MDHEN and CDR2 is SYDVKM. V lost 5 bases to trimming and J lost 3 bases; unmatched junction nucleotides: 9. The CDR3 length is 15 residues. The CDR3 region has the DNA TGTGCCAGCAGTGAACCAGGGGGAAGGGACACTGAAGCTTTCTTT. Its protein is CASSEPGGRDTEAFF.

This rearrangement joins TRBV28 to TRBJ2-2; perhaps TRBD1 as D (6 bases). The CDR3 loop spans 12 amino acids. Trimming shortened V by 6 bases and J by 6 bases, and 8 bases separated the two germline ends. Germline lookup yields CDR1 MDHEN and CDR2 SYDVKM. The CDR3, as DNA: TGTGCCAGCAGGGGGGCCGCCGGGGAGCTGTTTTTT. This translates into CASRGAAGELFF.

In its sample, this clone was seen a few times. V usage is TRBV5-6 and J usage is TRBJ1-1; a possible D gene is TRBD1 (6 bases). The V gene's germline CDR1 is SGHDT and CDR2 YYEEEE. The V gene lost 0 bases and the J gene lost 4 bases, with 10 bases spanning the gap. The CDR3 has 14 amino acids. The CDR3 sequence is CASSLAPGATEAFF. In DNA, the CDR3 is TGTGCCAGCAGCTTGGCACCAGGGGCCACTGAAGCTTTCTTT.

The V gene is TRBV7-6, the J gene TRBJ2-5; tentatively, D is TRBD2 (5 bases). Trimming removed 5 bases at V and 9 bases at J, with 10 bases between. Per germline, CDR1 SGHVS and CDR2 FNYEAQ. The CDR3 runs 11 residues. Here the CDR3 reads CASSLQEAQYF. Here the CDR3 DNA reads TGTGCCAGCAGCCTCCAGGAGGCCCAGTACTTC.

The chain couples TRBV7-8 to TRBJ2-5, with TRBD2 matching 7 bases. V was pared by 3 bases and J by 2 bases, with 6 bases of the junction left unmatched. The CDR3 spans 15 residues. Germline V gene sequence: CDR1 SGHVS, CDR2 FQNEAQ. The CDR3 DNA reads as TGTGCCAGCAGCTTGAGTAGCGGGTGGCAAGAGACCCAGTACTTC. Amino acid sequence: CASSLSSGWQETQYF.

The chain has TRBV5-1 and TRBJ1-1; D may be TRBD1 (5 bases). This CDR3 comprises 15 residues. Deletions cut 4 bases from V and 0 bases from J, with 13 bases between. Germline V gives CDR1 SGHRS, CDR2 YFSETQ. DNA for the CDR3: TGCGCCAGCAGCGAAGCGGGACGGTTGAACACTGAAGCTTTCTTT. Translated, it gives CASSEAGRLNTEAFF.

The V gene is TRBV5-1, the J gene TRBJ2-1, with a possible D match to TRBD1 (6 bases). With 3 bases removed from V and 4 bases from J, the gap between germline ends came to 8 bases. From germline, CDR1 is SGHRS and CDR2 YFSETQ. The CDR3 is 13 residues long. CDR3 residues: CASSSQGYNEQFF. The CDR3, as DNA: TGCGCCAGCAGCTCACAGGGTTACAATGAGCAGTTCTTC. The whole variable domain, remainder taken from reference TRBV5-1 and TRBJ2-1, is KAGVTQTPRYLIKTRGQQVTLSCSPISGHRSVSWYQQTPGQGLQFLFEYFSETQRNKGNFPGRFSGRQFSNSRSEMNVSTLELGDSALYLCASSSQGYNEQFFGPGTRLTVL.

The chain uses TRBV4-1 and TRBJ2-5; 8 positions agree with TRBD2. Germline V CDR1 and CDR2: MGHRA, YSYEKL. The ends lost 1 base at V and 5 bases at J; junction bases unmatched: 3. The CDR3 length is 14 residues. CDR3 residues: CASSQGTSYETQYF. DNA for the CDR3: TGCGCCAGCAGCCAAGGGACTAGCTATGAGACCCAGTACTTC.

CDR3 in amino acids: CASGVRVGEKLFF. CDR3 bases: TGTGCGAGCGGAGTCCGGGTTGGTGAAAAACTGTTTTTT. The V call is TRBV28, the J call TRBJ1-4; D gene ambiguous. Germline V gene sequence: CDR1 MDHEN, CDR2 SYDVKM. The CDR3 covers 13 residues. The full variable domain, completed using reference TRBV28 and TRBJ1-4, is DVKVTQSSRYLVKRTGEKVFLECVQDMDHENMFWYRQDPGLGLRLIYFSYDVKMKEKGDIPEGYSVSREKKERFSLILESASTNQTSMYLCASGVRVGEKLFFGSGTQLSVL.

The chain is built from TRBV28 and TRBJ1-1, with a weak D call TRBD1 (6 bases). Germline CDR1 is MDHEN and CDR2 is SYDVKM. The V and J ends lost 6 bases and 2 bases respectively, with 16 bases between them. This CDR3 comprises 15 residues. The CDR3 sequence: CASSVLTGLNTEAFF. CDR3 in DNA: TGTGCCAGCAGCGTACTTACAGGGTTAAACACTGAAGCTTTCTTT.

This sequence joins TRBV5-1 and TRBJ1-4; D gene unclear. The CDR3 length is 14 residues. CDR1 SGHRS and CDR2 YFSETQ come from the germline V gene. V lost 6 bases, J lost 8 bases, and 17 bases lay in between. The CDR3 sequence: CASKEGTVEEKLFF. The CDR3 DNA is TGCGCCAGCAAGGAGGGAACGGTGGAAGAAAAACTGTTTTTT. The full variable domain, its missing parts supplied by reference TRBV5-1 and TRBJ1-4, is KAGVTQTPRYLIKTRGQQVTLSCSPISGHRSVSWYQQTPGQGLQFLFEYFSETQRNKGNFPGRFSGRQFSNSRSEMNVSTLELGDSALYLCASKEGTVEEKLFFGSGTQLSVL.

The rearrangement links TRBV21-1 to TRBJ1-6; the table's D gene call, TRBD1, was not cross checked with the DNA. TRBV21-1 is listed as a pseudogene. CDR3 length equals 18 residues. CDR3 loop: CASSKGSADSSLNSPLHF. As DNA, the CDR3 is TGTGCCAGCAGCAAGGGGTCGGCAGACAGCAGCCTTAATTCACCCCTCCACTTT.

The chain uses TRBV18 and TRBJ2-3, with D uncertain. V was trimmed by 6 bases and J by 4 bases, leaving 14 bases between them. Germline assignment: CDR1 KGHSH and CDR2 LQKENI. The CDR3 totals 14 residues. For the CDR3, the DNA is TGTGCCAGCTCTTGGAGTGATTTCCCAGATACGCAGTATTTT. Its protein is CASSWSDFPDTQYF.

The chain has TRBV3-1 (or the pseudogene TRBV3-2) and TRBJ2-7, with 8 nucleotides matching TRBD1. Per germline, CDR1 LGHDT and CDR2 YNNKEL (reference sequence). The CDR3 runs to 15 residues. V gave up 2 bases and J gave up 0 bases; unmatched junction bases: 3. CDR3 in amino acids: CASSQLGQDSYEQYF. The CDR3 coding sequence is TGTGCCAGCAGCCAATTGGGACAGGACTCCTACGAGCAGTACTTC.

The chain couples TRBV3-1 (or the pseudogene TRBV3-2) to TRBJ1-1, with D maybe TRBD1 (5 bases). The CDR3 has 13 amino acids. The germline V gene has CDR1 LGHDT and CDR2 YNNKEL (reference sequence). V lost 2 bases, J lost 7 bases, and 11 bases lay in between. The CDR3 sequence: CASSQRGLGEAFF. The CDR3 DNA reads TGTGCCAGCAGCCAAAGGGGATTAGGTGAAGCTTTCTTT.

The rearrangement joins TRBV2 to TRBJ1-5, with 10 bases that match TRBD1. J was trimmed by 6 bases and V by 4 bases; bases with no gene match: 3. The CDR3 has 14 amino acids. Germline CDR1 reads SNHLY; CDR2 reads FYNNEI. CDR3 sequence (DNA): TGTGCCAGCAGTGGACAGGGGGCTCTTCAGCCCCAGCATTTT. Protein product: CASSGQGALQPQHF.

The chain uses TRBV2 and TRBJ1-2, with D unresolved. Germline V gene lookup returns CDR1 SNHLY and CDR2 FYNNEI. The CDR3 is 14 residues long. V lost 2 bases, J lost 8 bases, and 15 bases lay in between. The CDR3 sequence: CASSEWEADLGYTF. In nucleotides, the CDR3 is TGTGCCAGCAGTGAATGGGAGGCAGACCTCGGCTACACCTTC.

V and J are TRBV19 and TRBJ2-1; TRBD2 matches at 9 bases. Losses at the gene ends were 5 bases for V and 3 bases for J; bases not matched to a gene: 5. The V gene's germline CDR1 is LNHDA and CDR2 SQIVND (reference sequence). The CDR3 has 15 amino acids. The CDR3 spells CASSGIAGVYNEQFF. CDR3 in DNA: TGTGCCAGTAGTGGAATAGCGGGAGTCTACAATGAGCAGTTCTTC.

V and J are TRBV7-6 and TRBJ1-1; possibly TRBD1 for D (5 bases). CDR1 is SGHVS, CDR2 FNYEAQ, per germline. Trimming took off 5 bases at V and 4 bases at J, with 17 bases between the two ends. This CDR3 has 15 amino acids. CDR3 sequence reads: CASSPEKGVGTEAFF. CDR3 in DNA: TGTGCCAGCAGCCCCGAGAAAGGGGTGGGCACTGAAGCTTTCTTT. Looking up the rest from reference TRBV7-6 and TRBJ1-1 gives the full variable domain: GAGVSQSPRYKVTKRGQDVALRCDPISGHVSLYWYRQALGQGPEFLTYFNYEAQQDKSGLPNDRFSAERPEGSISTLTIQRTEQRDSAMYRCASSPEKGVGTEAFFGQGTRLTVV.

This chain uses TRBV11-2 with TRBJ2-3, with 8 nucleotides matching TRBD2. The J segment lost 6 bases and the V segment lost 0 bases, leaving 14 bases of the junction unmatched. The CDR3 is 18 residues long. CDR1 is SGHAT, CDR2 FQNNGV, per germline. The CDR3 region is CASSLDRVGRAYSDTQYF. Written as DNA, the CDR3 is TGTGCCAGCAGCTTAGACAGAGTCGGGAGGGCCTATTCGGATACGCAGTATTTT.

The J gene is TRBJ2-3, the V gene TRBV7-2; 13 bases are a match to TRBD2. The CDR3 spans 15 residues. The V gene end was trimmed by 5 bases and the J gene end by 9 bases; junction bases not matched to a gene: 8. CDR1 is SGHTA, CDR2 FQGNSA, per germline. The CDR3 region is CASSPGLAGVGTQYF. The DNA of the CDR3 is TGTGCCAGCAGCCCCGGACTAGCGGGAGTCGGGACGCAGTATTTT. Complete variable domain (other parts from reference TRBV7-2 and TRBJ2-3): GAGVSQSPSNKVTEKGKDVELRCDPISGHTALYWYRQSLGQGLEFLIYFQGNSAPDKSGLPSDRFSAERTGGSVSTLTIQRTQQEDSAVYLCASSPGLAGVGTQYFGPGTRLTVL.

This chain uses TRBV10-2 with TRBJ2-7; D gene ambiguous. In germline, CDR1 is WSHSY, CDR2 SAAADI. The CDR3 extends over 12 amino acids. V was cut by 4 bases and J by 6 bases, with 10 bases left in between. The CDR3 nucleotides are TGCGCCAGCAGTGCTCAGGCCCGCGAGCAGTACTTC. Amino acids: CASSAQAREQYF.

The J gene is TRBJ1-6, the V gene TRBV7-3; 9 bases line up with TRBD1. Germline V gene data show CDR1 as SGHTA and CDR2 as FQGTGA. V lost 5 bases and J lost 9; bases outside the gene matches: 8. CDR3 length equals 15 residues. The chain's CDR3 is CASSPSGQGASPLHF. The DNA of the CDR3 is TGTGCCAGCAGCCCCTCGGGACAGGGAGCTTCACCCCTCCACTTT.

The rearrangement joins TRBV5-1 to TRBJ1-1, with a possible D match to TRBD1 (6 bases). Deletions cut 0 bases from V and 4 bases from J, with 10 bases between. CDR3 size: 14 residues. Germline CDR1 and CDR2: SGHRS and YFSETQ. The CDR3 DNA sequence: TGCGCCAGCAGCTTGGCCGCAGGGGCCACTGAAGCTTTCTTT. Its translation: CASSLAAGATEAFF.

The chain carries TRBV2 and TRBJ1-1; TRBD1 is a possible D gene (5 bases). V gave up 3 bases and J gave up 5 bases, with 10 bases separating them. The CDR3 runs to 13 residues. CDR1 and CDR2 (germline): SNHLY, FYNNEI. CDR3 region: CASSEGGVTEAFF. The CDR3 nucleotides read TGTGCCAGCAGTGAGGGAGGGGTGACTGAAGCTTTCTTT.

In DNA form, the CDR3 reads TGTGCCAGCAGTGAAGCTCCCAGGGGGTATGGAAACACCATATATTTT. Translating gives CASSEAPRGYGNTIYF. The chain combines TRBV6-1 with TRBJ1-3; 7 bases agree with TRBD1. CDR1 is MNHNS and CDR2 is SASEGT in the germline V gene. The CDR3 runs 16 residues. With V trimmed by 0 bases and J by 3 bases, 5 bases remained unmatched.

The J gene is TRBJ1-4, the V gene TRBV5-6; D possibly corresponds to TRBD1 (6 bases). The CDR3 has 15 residues. The germline CDR1 and CDR2 sequences are SGHDT and YYEEEE. V lost 4 bases to trimming and J lost 7 bases, with 17 bases between them. In DNA form, the CDR3 reads TGTGCCAGCAGCCTGAAGAGGGGGTCCAGTGAAAAACTGTTTTTT. Translation gives CASSLKRGSSEKLFF.